These 3 T cell receptor beta chains were sequenced from one sample in a study of T cell changes during pregnancy in multiple sclerosis. TCRdb's copy holds only in-frame clones and misses some; the assay was immunoSEQ multiplex PCR. The sample has around 62,000 clones, roughly 91% seen once. Sample: peripheral blood, taken in the second trimester of pregnancy. The source is a female donor in good health, enrolled as a control in a pregnancy study.

The rearrangement links TRBV5-1 to TRBJ2-1, with 7 bases aligning to TRBD2. From germline, CDR1 is SGHRS and CDR2 YFSETQ. This CDR3 contains 15 residues. The V gene end was trimmed by 0 bases and the J gene end by 9 bases; junction bases not matched to a gene: 9. CDR3 protein: CASSLGGGSGGEQFF. Written as DNA, the CDR3 is TGCGCCAGCAGCTTGGGGGGCGGGAGCGGCGGTGAGCAGTTCTTC.

The rearrangement links TRBV7-9 to TRBJ2-7; TRBD1 matches at 7 bases. V was clipped by 2 bases and J by 1 base; unmatched bases: 11. The CDR3 consists of 17 residues. Germline V CDR1 and CDR2: SEHNR, FQNEAQ (reference sequence). The chain's CDR3 is CASSLLATGTASYEQYF. The CDR3, as DNA: TGTGCCAGCAGCTTACTCGCAACCGGGACAGCGTCCTACGAGCAGTACTTC. The variable domain in full, completed from reference TRBV7-9 and TRBJ2-7, reads DTGVSQNPRHKITKRGQNVTFRCDPISEHNRLYWYRQTLGQGPEFLTYFQNEAQLEKSRLLSDRFSAERPKGSFSTLEIQRTEQGDSAMYLCASSLLATGTASYEQYFGPGTRLTVT.

This chain connects TRBV29-1 to TRBJ1-2, with 11 bases aligning to TRBD1. The CDR3 consists of 13 residues. Looked up from germline, CDR1 is SQVTM and CDR2 is ANQGSEA. V was pared by 4 bases and J by 4 bases, with 2 bases of the junction left unmatched. The CDR3 bases are TGCAGCGTTGCGGGACAGGGGGGCTATGGCTACACCTTC. Its protein is CSVAGQGGYGYTF. The whole variable domain, remainder taken from reference TRBV29-1 and TRBJ1-2, is SAVISQKPSRDICQRGTSLTIQCQVDSQVTMMFWYRQQPGQSLTLIATANQGSEATYESGFVIDKFPISRPNLTFSTLTVSNMSPEDSSIYLCSVAGQGGYGYTFGSGTRLTVV.